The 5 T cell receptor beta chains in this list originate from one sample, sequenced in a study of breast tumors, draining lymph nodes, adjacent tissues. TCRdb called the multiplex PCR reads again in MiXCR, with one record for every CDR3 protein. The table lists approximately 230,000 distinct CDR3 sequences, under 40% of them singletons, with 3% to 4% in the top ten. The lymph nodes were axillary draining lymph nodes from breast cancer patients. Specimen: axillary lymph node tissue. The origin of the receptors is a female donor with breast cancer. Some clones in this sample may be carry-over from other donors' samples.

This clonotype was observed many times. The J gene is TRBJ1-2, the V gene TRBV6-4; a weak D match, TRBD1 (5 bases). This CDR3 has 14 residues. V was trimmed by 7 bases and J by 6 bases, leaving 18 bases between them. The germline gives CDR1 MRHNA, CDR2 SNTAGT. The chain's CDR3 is CASTLLGGRNGYTF. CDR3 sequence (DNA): TGTGCCAGCACCCTCCTGGGGGGGAGGAATGGCTACACCTTC.

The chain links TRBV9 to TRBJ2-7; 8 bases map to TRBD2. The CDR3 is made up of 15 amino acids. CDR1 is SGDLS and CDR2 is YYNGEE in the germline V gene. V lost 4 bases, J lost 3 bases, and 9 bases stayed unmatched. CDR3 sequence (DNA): TGTGCCAGCAGCCAAGGGACGGGGGGGATCTACGAGCAGTACTTC. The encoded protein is CASSQGTGGIYEQYF.

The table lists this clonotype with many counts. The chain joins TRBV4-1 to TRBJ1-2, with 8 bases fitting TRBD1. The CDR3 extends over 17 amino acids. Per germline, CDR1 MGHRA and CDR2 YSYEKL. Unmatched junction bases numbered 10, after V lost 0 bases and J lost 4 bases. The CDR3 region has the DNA TGCGCCAGCAGCCAAGATCCTCCGGGACAGGTTTTCTATGGCTACACCTTC. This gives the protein CASSQDPPGQVFYGYTF.

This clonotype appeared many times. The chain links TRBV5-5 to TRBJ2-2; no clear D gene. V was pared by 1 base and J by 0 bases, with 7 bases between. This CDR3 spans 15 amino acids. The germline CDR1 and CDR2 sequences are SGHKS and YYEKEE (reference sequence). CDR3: CASSLLQANTGELFF. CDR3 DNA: TGTGCCAGCAGCTTGTTGCAGGCGAACACCGGGGAGCTGTTTTTT.

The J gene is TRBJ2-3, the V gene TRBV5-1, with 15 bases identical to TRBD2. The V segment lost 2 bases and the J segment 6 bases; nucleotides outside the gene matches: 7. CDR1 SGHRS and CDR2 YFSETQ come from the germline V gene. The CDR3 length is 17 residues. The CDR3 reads CASSLQGLAGGLDTQYF. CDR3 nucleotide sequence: TGCGCCAGCAGCTTACAAGGACTAGCGGGGGGGCTGGATACGCAGTATTTT.